This entry lists 11 T cell receptor beta chains sequenced from one sample in a study of blood T cell repertoires in COVID-19. Profiled with immunoSEQ multiplex PCR; TCRdb holds only in-frame clones, not every one. The sample lists roughly 250,000 clones, over 80% occurring once. Sequencing input: PBMCs or T cells enriched from blood (not recorded which). The source is a woman between 18 and 29 years old who had recovered from COVID-19.

This chain links TRBV12-3 or TRBV12-4 with TRBJ2-7; possible D gene TRBD2, 6 bases. The CDR3 has 12 residues. The ends were cut back, 2 bases at V and 7 bases at J, with 9 bases in the middle. The CDR3, as DNA: TGTGCCAGCAGTTTATCAGGGAGGGAGCAGTACTTC. Residues: CASSLSGREQYF.

V usage is TRBV9 and J usage is TRBJ1-2, with TRBD1 matching over 8 bases. The CDR3 has 18 residues. With V trimmed by 3 bases and J by 0 bases, 13 bases remained unmatched. CDR1 is SGDLS, CDR2 YYNGEE, per germline. As DNA, the CDR3 is TGTGCCAGCAGCGCCCACAGGAGGGACAGGCTTGCTAACTATGGCTACACCTTC. It codes for CASSAHRRDRLANYGYTF.

This rearrangement joins TRBV7-8 to TRBJ2-7, with D possibly TRBD1 on 6 matching bases. Trimming left V 8 bases short and J 3 bases short, with 8 bases between. This CDR3 comprises 11 residues. Germline values: CDR1 SGHVS, CDR2 FQNEAQ. Written as DNA, the CDR3 is TGTGCCAGCGGACAGCTCTACGAGCAGTACTTC. It is translated as CASGQLYEQYF.

V usage is TRBV7-2 and J usage is TRBJ1-5; no clear D gene. Germline CDR1 is SGHTA and CDR2 is FQGNSA. This CDR3 contains 15 residues. V was shortened by 1 base and J by 0 bases, with 7 bases between the two germline ends. The CDR3 spells CASSLVGYSNQPQHF. CDR3 bases: TGTGCCAGCAGCTTAGTCGGGTATAGCAATCAGCCCCAGCATTTT. Drawing the rest from reference TRBV7-2 and TRBJ1-5, the complete variable domain is GAGVSQSPSNKVTEKGKDVELRCDPISGHTALYWYRQSLGQGLEFLIYFQGNSAPDKSGLPSDRFSAERTGGSVSTLTIQRTQQEDSAVYLCASSLVGYSNQPQHFGDGTRLSIL.

This chain uses TRBV28 with TRBJ1-6; TRBD1 might be the D (5 bases). Trimming shortened V by 6 bases and J by 5 bases, and 14 bases separated the two germline ends. The CDR3 has 15 amino acids. CDR1 and CDR2 from the germline V gene are MDHEN and SYDVKM. Here the CDR3 DNA reads TGTGCCAGCAGGCCCCAGGGTCGGAATAATTCACCCCTCCACTTT. Translating gives CASRPQGRNNSPLHF.

The J gene is TRBJ1-2, the V gene TRBV3-1 (or the pseudogene TRBV3-2), with a possible D match to TRBD1 (6 bases). The V end lost 0 bases, the J end lost 1 base, and 12 bases lay between the germline ends. This CDR3 region has 16 residues. Germline loops: CDR1 LGHDT, CDR2 YNNKEL (reference sequence). Here the CDR3 reads CASSQEGTHFNYGYTF. The CDR3 DNA reads as TGTGCCAGCAGCCAAGAGGGGACACACTTTAACTATGGCTACACCTTC.

The rearrangement uses TRBV29-1 and TRBJ2-6, with D perhaps TRBD2 (6 bases). CDR3 length: 16 residues. The germline CDR1 and CDR2 sequences are SQVTM and ANQGSEA. V gave up 5 bases and J gave up 0 bases, with 14 bases separating them. The CDR3 nucleotides are TGCAGCGTTCGGGAGAGGGCTAACTCTGGGGCCAACGTCCTGACTTTC. Residues: CSVRERANSGANVLTF.

The rearrangement links TRBV24-1 to TRBJ2-5, with no clear D. Trimming removed 4 bases from V and 4 bases from J, with 6 bases in between. The CDR3 is 12 residues long. Germline CDR1 reads KGHDR; CDR2 reads SFDVKD. CDR3 protein: CATSDPGETQYF. The CDR3 DNA reads as TGTGCCACCAGTGACCCAGGAGAGACCCAGTACTTC.

The chain recombines TRBV5-8 with TRBJ2-2, with D unresolved. There are 12 residues in the CDR3. Germline V gives CDR1 SGHTS, CDR2 YDEGEE. With 0 bases removed from V and 8 bases from J, the gap between germline ends came to 5 bases. The CDR3 DNA follows: TGTGCCAGCAGCTTGGACGGGGGGGAGCTGTTTTTT. Translation: CASSLDGGELFF.

The V call is TRBV29-1, the J call TRBJ1-1; D is uncertain. The CDR3 is made up of 11 amino acids. V was cut by 7 bases and J by 1 base, with 7 bases left in between. Germline-derived CDR1 and CDR2 are SQVTM and ANQGSEA. The CDR3 DNA is TGCAGCGGCGAGGGGAACACTGAAGCTTTCTTT. This encodes CSGEGNTEAFF. Full variable domain (remainder filled in from reference TRBV29-1 and TRBJ1-1): SAVISQKPSRDICQRGTSLTIQCQVDSQVTMMFWYRQQPGQSLTLIATANQGSEATYESGFVIDKFPISRPNLTFSTLTVSNMSPEDSSIYLCSGEGNTEAFFGQGTRLTVV.

V and J are TRBV27 and TRBJ1-2, with TRBD1 as a possible D gene (6 bases). V was clipped by 2 bases and J by 2 bases, with 12 bases between them. In germline, CDR1 is MNHEY, CDR2 SMNVEV (reference sequence). This CDR3 contains 15 residues. The CDR3 DNA reads TGTGCCAGCAGTTTAGTGGCAGGGGCAAACTATGGCTACACCTTC. It specifies CASSLVAGANYGYTF.